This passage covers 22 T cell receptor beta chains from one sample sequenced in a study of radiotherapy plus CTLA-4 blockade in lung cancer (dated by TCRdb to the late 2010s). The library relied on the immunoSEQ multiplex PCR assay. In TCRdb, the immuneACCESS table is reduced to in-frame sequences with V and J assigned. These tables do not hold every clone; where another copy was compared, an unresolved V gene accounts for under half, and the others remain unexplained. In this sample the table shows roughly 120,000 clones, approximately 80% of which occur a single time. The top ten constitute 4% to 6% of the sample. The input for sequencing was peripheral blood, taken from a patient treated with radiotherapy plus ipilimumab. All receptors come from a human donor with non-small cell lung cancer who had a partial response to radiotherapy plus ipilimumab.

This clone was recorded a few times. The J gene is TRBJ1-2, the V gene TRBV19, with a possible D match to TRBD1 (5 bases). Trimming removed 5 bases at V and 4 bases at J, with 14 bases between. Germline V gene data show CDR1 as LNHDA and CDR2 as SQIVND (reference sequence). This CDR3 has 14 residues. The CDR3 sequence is CASSRTKSSYGYTF. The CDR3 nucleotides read TGTGCCAGTAGTCGGACAAAGAGCTCCTATGGCTACACCTTC.

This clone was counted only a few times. CDR3 sequence: CASSPLSAIEAFF. CDR3 DNA: TGTGCCAGCTCACCACTGTCCGCTATTGAAGCTTTCTTT. V gene TRBV18 combines with J gene TRBJ1-1; the D is unclear. Germline V gives CDR1 KGHSH, CDR2 LQKENI. The CDR3 runs to 13 residues. Trimming took 1 base from V and 7 from J, leaving 10 bases between them. The variable domain in full, completed from reference TRBV18 and TRBJ1-1, reads NAGVMQNPRHLVRRRGQEARLRCSPMKGHSHVYWYRQLPEEGLKFMVYLQKENIIDESGMPKERFSAEFPKEGPSILRIQQVVRGDSAAYFCASSPLSAIEAFFGQGTRLTVV.

The CDR3 loop is CASSLRLAFSSYNEQFF. The CDR3 bases are TGTGCCAGCAGCTTAAGGCTAGCGTTCAGCTCCTACAATGAGCAGTTCTTC. The chain carries TRBV4-2 and TRBJ2-1, with D perhaps TRBD2 (6 bases). CDR3 length: 17 residues. With 5 bases removed from V and 0 bases from J, the gap between germline ends came to 17 bases. Germline V gene data show CDR1 as LGHNA and CDR2 as YNFKEQ.

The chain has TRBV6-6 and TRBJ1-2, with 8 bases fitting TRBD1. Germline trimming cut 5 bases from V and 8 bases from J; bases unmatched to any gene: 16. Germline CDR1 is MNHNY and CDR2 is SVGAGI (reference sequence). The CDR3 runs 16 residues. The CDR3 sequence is CASSQNRQTGAPGYTF. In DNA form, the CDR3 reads TGTGCCAGCAGTCAAAACCGTCAGACAGGGGCGCCGGGCTACACCTTC.

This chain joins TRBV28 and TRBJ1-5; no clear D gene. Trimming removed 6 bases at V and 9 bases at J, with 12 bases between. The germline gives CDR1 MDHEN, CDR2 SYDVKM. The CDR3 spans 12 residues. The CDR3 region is CASRSGTRPQHF. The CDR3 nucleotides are TGTGCCAGCAGGAGCGGCACGCGGCCCCAGCATTTT.

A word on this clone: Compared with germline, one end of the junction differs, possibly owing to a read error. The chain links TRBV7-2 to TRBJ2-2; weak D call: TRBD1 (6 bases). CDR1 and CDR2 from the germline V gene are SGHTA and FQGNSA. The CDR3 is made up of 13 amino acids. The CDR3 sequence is CASSLGDTGEPFF. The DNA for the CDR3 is TGTGCCAGCAGCTTAGGGGACACCGGGGAGCCGTTTTTT.

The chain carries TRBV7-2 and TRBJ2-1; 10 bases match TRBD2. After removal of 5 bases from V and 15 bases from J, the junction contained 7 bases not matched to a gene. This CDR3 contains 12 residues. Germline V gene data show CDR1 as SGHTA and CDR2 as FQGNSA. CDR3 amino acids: CASSRQREGRFF. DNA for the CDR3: TGTGCCAGCAGCCGGCAGCGGGAGGGTAGGTTCTTC.

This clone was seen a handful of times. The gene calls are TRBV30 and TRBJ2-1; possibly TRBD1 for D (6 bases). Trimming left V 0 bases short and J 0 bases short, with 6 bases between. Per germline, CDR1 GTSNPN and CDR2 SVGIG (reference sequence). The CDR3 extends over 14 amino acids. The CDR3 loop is CAWSVDSSYNEQFF. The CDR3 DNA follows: TGTGCCTGGAGTGTGGACAGCTCCTACAATGAGCAGTTCTTC. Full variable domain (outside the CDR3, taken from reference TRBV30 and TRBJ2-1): SQTIHQWPATLVQPVGSPLSLECTVEGTSNPNLYWYRQAAGRGLQLLFYSVGIGQISSEVPQNLSASRPQDRQFILSSKKLLLSDSGFYLCAWSVDSSYNEQFFGPGTRLTVL.

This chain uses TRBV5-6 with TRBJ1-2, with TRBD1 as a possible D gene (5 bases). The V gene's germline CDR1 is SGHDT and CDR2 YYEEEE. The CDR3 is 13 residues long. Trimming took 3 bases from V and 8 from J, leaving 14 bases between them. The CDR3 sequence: CASSWDDSLGYTF. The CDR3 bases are TGTGCCAGCAGCTGGGATGACAGTCTCGGCTACACCTTC.

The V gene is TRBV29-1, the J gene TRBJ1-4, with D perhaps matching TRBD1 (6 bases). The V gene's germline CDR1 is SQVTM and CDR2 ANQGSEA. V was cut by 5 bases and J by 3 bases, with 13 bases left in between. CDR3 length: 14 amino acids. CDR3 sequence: CSVKHGGPNEKLFF. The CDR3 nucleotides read TGCAGCGTTAAGCATGGGGGCCCTAATGAAAAACTGTTTTTT.

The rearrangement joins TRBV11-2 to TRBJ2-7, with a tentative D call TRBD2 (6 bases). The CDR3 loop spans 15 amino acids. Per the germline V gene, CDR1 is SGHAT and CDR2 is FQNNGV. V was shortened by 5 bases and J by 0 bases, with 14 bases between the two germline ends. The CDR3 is CASSLSGTPSYEQYF. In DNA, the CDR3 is TGTGCCAGCAGCCTATCCGGGACTCCCTCCTACGAGCAGTACTTC.

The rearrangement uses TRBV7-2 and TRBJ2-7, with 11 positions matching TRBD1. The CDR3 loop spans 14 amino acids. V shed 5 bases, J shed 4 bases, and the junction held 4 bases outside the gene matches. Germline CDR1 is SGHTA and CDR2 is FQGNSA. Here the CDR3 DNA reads TGTGCCAGCAGCCGGGACAGGGGGGTATACGAGCAGTACGTC. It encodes CASSRDRGVYEQYV.

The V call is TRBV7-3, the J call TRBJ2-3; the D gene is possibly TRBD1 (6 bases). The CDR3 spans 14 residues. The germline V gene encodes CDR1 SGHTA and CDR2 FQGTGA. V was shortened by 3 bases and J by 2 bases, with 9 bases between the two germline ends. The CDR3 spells CASSFDRTTDTQYF. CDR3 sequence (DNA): TGTGCCAGCAGCTTTGACAGGACCACAGATACGCAGTATTTT.

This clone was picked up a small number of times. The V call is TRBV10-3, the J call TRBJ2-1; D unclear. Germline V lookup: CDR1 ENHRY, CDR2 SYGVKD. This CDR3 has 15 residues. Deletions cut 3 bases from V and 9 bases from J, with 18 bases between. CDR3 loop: CAISDTKSPLREQFF. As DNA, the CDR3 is TGTGCCATCAGTGATACGAAATCCCCATTGCGTGAGCAGTTCTTC.

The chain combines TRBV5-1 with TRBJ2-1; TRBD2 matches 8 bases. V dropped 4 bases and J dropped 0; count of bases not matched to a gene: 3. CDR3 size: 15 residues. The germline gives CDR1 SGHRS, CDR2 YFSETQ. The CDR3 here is CASSLGLASYNEQFF. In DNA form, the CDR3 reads TGCGCCAGCAGCCTAGGACTAGCCTCCTACAATGAGCAGTTCTTC.

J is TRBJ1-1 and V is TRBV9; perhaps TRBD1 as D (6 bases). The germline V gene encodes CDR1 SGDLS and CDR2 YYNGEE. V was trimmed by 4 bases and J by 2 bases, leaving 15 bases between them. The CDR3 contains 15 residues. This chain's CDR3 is CASSTGTPVNTEAFF. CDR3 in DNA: TGTGCCAGCAGCACAGGGACACCGGTTAACACTGAAGCTTTCTTT.

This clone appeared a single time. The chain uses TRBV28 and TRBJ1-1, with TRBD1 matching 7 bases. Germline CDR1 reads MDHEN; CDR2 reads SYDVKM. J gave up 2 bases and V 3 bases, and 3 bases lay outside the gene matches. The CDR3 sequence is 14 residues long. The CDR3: CASSFQGGNTEAFF. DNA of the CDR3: TGTGCCAGCAGTTTCCAGGGGGGTAACACTGAAGCTTTCTTT.

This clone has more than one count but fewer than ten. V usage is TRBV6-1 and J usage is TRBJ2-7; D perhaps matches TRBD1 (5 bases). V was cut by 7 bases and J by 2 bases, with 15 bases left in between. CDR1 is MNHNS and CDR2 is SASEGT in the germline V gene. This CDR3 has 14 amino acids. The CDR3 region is CASTQKAGTYEQYF. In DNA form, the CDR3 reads TGTGCCAGCACCCAGAAGGCAGGGACCTACGAGCAGTACTTC.

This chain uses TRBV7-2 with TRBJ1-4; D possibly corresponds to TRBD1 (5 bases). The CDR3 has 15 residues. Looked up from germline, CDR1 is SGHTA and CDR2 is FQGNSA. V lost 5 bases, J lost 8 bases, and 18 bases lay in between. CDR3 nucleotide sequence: TGTGCCAGCAGCCAAGGTTGGGGCCATTGGGAAAAACTGTTTTTT. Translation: CASSQGWGHWEKLFF.

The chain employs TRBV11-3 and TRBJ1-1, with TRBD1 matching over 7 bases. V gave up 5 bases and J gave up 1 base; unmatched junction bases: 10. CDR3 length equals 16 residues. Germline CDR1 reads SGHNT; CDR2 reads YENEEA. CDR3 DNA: TGTGCCAGCAGCCCTGAGAGGGGGCTGAAGAACACTGAAGCTTTCTTT. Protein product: CASSPERGLKNTEAFF. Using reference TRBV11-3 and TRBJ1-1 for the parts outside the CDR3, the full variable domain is EAGVVQSPRYKIIEKKQPVAFWCNPISGHNTLYWYLQNLGQGPELLIRYENEEAVDDSQLPKDRFSAERLKGVDSTLKIQPAELGDSAVYLCASSPERGLKNTEAFFGQGTRLTVV.

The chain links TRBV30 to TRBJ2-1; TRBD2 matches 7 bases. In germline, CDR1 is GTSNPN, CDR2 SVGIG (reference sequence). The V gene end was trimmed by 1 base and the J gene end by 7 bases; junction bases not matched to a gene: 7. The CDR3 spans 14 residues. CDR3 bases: TGTGCCTGGAGTGCTAGTAGCGGGTTTAATGAGCAGTTCTTC. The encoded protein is CAWSASSGFNEQFF. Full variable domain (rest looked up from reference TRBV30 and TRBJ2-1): SQTIHQWPATLVQPVGSPLSLECTVEGTSNPNLYWYRQAAGRGLQLLFYSVGIGQISSEVPQNLSASRPQDRQFILSSKKLLLSDSGFYLCAWSASSGFNEQFFGPGTRLTVL.

The CDR3 sequence is CASSRRTGEETQYF. The CDR3 DNA is TGTGCCAGCAGCAGAAGGACAGGGGAAGAGACCCAGTACTTC. The chain recombines TRBV5-6 with TRBJ2-5, with 9 bases matching TRBD1. V lost 4 bases, J lost 3 bases, and 4 bases stayed unmatched. The germline V gene encodes CDR1 SGHDT and CDR2 YYEEEE. There are 14 residues in the CDR3.